This T cell receptor (beta chain) was observed in a study of blood T cell repertoires in COVID-19. Study in general: Italy, Spain and the United States were the sources of the convalescent and acute COVID-19 samples. PBMCs, B-cell-depleted T cells, or T cells provided the cDNA or gDNA that made up the material.

This clone was detected once. This CDR3 has 12 amino acids. V lost 3 bases and J lost 5; bases outside the gene matches: 3. Germline lookup yields CDR1 SQVTM and CDR2 ANQGSEA. Participants' reported clinical history set cohort assignment. Study processing details: It was from reference gene primer amplification that nucleated cell counts were estimated. The protocol was immunoSEQ multiplex PCR, while the TCRdb copy is restricted to in-frame clones and leaves out a portion. V and J calls and clone size come straight from that table; D and trimming were deduced from the DNA. The sample yields almost 400,000 clones, 85% to 90% seen once.

The genes are TRBV29-1 and TRBJ2-7, with 8 bases lining up with TRBD2. The sequenced sample consisted of PBMCs or T cells enriched from blood (not recorded which). The sequence derives from a woman aged 25 to 39 with acute COVID-19. This chain's CDR3 is CSVDPGGDEQYF. In DNA, the CDR3 is TGCAGCGTTGATCCGGGAGGGGACGAGCAGTACTTC.